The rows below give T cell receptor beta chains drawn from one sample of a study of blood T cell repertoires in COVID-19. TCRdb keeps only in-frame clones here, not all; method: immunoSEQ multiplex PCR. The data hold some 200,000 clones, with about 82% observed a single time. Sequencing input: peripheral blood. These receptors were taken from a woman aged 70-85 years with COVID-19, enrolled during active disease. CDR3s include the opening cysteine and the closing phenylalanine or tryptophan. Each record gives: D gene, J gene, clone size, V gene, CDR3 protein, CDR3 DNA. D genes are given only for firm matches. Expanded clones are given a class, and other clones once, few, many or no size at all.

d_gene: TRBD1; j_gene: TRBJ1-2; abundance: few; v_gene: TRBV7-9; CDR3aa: CASSPIRTGDGYTF; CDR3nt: TGTGCCAGCAGCCCAATACGGACAGGGGACGGCTACACCTTC
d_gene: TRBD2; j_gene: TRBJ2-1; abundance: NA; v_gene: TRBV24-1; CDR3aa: CATSPGGSSYNEQFF; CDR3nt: TGTGCCACCAGTCCCGGCGGGAGCTCCTACAATGAGCAGTTCTTC
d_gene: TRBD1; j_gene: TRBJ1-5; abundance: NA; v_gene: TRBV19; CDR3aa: CASSIWGQGGNQPQHF; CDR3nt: TGTGCCAGTAGTATTTGGGGACAGGGAGGCAATCAGCCCCAGCATTTT
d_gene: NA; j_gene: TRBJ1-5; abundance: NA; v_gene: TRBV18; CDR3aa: CASSPTGSSQPQHF; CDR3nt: TGTGCCAGCTCACCAACAGGGAGTAGTCAGCCCCAGCATTTT
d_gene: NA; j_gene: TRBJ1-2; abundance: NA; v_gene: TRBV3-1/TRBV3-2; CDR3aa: CASSHTGGSYGYTF; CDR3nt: TGTGCCAGCAGCCACACAGGCGGAAGCTATGGCTACACCTTC
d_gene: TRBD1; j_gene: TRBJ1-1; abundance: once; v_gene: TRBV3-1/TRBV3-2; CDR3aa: CASSRVDRAPEAFF; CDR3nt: TGTGCCAGCAGCCGGGTAGACAGGGCCCCTGAAGCTTTCTTT
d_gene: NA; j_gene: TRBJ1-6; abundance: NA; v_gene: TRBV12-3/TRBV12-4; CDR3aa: CASNVEYSPLHF; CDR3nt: TGTGCCAGCAATGTTGAGTACTCACCCCTCCACTTT
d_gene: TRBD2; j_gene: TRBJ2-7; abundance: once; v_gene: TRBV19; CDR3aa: CASSGGRSSYEQYF; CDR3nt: TGTGCCAGTAGTGGCGGGAGGAGCTCCTACGAGCAGTACTTC
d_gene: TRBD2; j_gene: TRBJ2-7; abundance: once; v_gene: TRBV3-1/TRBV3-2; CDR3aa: CASSQSGGAVYEQYF; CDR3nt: TGTGCCAGCAGCCAAAGCGGGGGGGCCGTTTACGAGCAGTACTTC
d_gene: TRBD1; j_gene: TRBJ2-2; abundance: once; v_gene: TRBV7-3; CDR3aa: CASSLRNRTGENPGELFF; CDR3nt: TGTGCCAGCAGCTTACGAAACCGGACAGGGGAAAACCCCGGGGAGCTGTTTTTT
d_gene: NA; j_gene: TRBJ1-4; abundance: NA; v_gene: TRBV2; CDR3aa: CASTGSANEKLFF; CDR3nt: TGTGCCAGCACGGGGAGTGCTAATGAAAAACTGTTTTTT
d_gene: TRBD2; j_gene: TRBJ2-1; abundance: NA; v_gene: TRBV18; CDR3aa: CASSPPVLAGDQFF; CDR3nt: TGTGCCAGCTCACCCCCGGTTCTAGCGGGAGATCAGTTCTTC
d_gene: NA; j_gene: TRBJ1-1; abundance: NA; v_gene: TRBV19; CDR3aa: CASSTGYTVNTEAFF; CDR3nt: TGTGCCAGTAGCACAGGATATACCGTGAACACTGAAGCTTTCTTT
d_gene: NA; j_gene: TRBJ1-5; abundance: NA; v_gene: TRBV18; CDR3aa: CASSKTAYSSHSNQPQHF; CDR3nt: TGTGCCAGCTCAAAGACAGCTTACAGCTCCCATAGCAATCAGCCCCAGCATTTT
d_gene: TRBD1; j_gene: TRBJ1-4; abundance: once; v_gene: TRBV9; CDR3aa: CASSVSPDREKLFF; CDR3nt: TGTGCCAGCAGCGTATCCCCGGACAGGGAAAAACTGTTTTTT
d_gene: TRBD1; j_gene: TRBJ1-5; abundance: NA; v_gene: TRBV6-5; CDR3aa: CASSPGQGAYQPQHF; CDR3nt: TGTGCCAGCAGTCCGGGACAGGGGGCATATCAGCCCCAGCATTTT
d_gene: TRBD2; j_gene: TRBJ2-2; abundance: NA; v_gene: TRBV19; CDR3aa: CASSMGTSMNTGELFF; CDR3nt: TGTGCCAGTAGTATGGGGACTAGCATGAACACCGGGGAGCTGTTTTTT
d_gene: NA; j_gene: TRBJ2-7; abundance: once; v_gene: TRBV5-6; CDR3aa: CASSHSITALDRSHYEQYF; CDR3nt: TGTGCCAGCAGCCACTCAATAACGGCCTTAGACAGGTCCCACTACGAGCAGTACTTC
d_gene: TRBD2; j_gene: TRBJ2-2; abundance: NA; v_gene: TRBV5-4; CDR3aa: CASSLGGRLNTGELFF; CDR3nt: TGTGCCAGCAGCTTGGGCGGGAGGTTAAACACCGGGGAGCTGTTTTTT
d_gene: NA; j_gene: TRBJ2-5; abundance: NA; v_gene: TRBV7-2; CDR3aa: CASSQRGGTGGETQYF; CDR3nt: TGTGCCAGCAGCCAAAGGGGGGGGACAGGAGGAGAGACCCAGTACTTC
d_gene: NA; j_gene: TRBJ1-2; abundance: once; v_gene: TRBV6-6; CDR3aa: CASSYSELTGGYTF; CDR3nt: TGTGCCAGCAGTTACTCGGAGCTCACCGGCGGCTACACCTTC
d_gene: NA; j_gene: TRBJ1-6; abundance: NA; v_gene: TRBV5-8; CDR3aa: CASSGVGGLHSPLHF; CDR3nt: TGTGCCAGCAGCGGGGTAGGAGGATTGCATTCACCCCTCCACTTT
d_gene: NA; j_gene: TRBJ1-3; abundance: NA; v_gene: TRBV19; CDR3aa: CASSPRPDSSGNTIYF; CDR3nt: TGTGCCAGTAGTCCGAGACCCGACAGCTCTGGAAACACCATATATTTT
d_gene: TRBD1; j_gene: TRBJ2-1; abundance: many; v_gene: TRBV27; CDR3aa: CASWTGVIYNEQFF; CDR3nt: TGTGCCAGCTGGACAGGGGTAATATACAATGAGCAGTTCTTC
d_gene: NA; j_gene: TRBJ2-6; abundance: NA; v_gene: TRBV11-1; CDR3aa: CASSLAGGSGANVLTF; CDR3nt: TGTGCCAGCAGCTTAGCGGGGGGCTCTGGGGCCAACGTCCTGACTTTC
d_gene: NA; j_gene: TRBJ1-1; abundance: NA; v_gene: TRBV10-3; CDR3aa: CVRSQQGDDYTEAFF; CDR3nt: TGTGTTCGGTCTCAACAGGGAGATGATTACACTGAAGCTTTCTTT
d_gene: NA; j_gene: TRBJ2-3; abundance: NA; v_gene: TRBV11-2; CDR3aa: CASSSHPLAGGSTDTQYF; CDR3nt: TGTGCCAGCAGCTCCCACCCTTTGGCAGGAGGGAGCACAGATACGCAGTATTTT
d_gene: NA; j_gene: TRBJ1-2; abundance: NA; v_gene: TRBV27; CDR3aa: CASSFAGQIYGYTF; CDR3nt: TGTGCCAGCAGTTTCGCGGGGCAGATCTATGGCTACACCTTC
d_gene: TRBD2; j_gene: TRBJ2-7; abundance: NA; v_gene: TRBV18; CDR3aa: CASSLGLAGVSYEQYF; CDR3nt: TGTGCCAGCTCCCTCGGACTAGCGGGAGTATCCTACGAGCAGTACTTC
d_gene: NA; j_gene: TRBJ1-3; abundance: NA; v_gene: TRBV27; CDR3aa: CASSPGVEGNTIYF; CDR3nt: TGTGCCAGCAGTCCGGGGGTAGAGGGAAACACCATATATTTT
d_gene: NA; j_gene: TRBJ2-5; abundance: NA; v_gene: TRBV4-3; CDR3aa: CASSQGTLTVETQYF; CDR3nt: TGCGCCAGCAGCCAAGGGACTCTCACAGTGGAGACCCAGTACTTC
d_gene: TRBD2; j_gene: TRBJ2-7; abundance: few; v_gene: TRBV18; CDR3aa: CASSPAGDEQYF; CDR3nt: TGTGCCAGCTCACCCGCGGGAGACGAGCAGTACTTC
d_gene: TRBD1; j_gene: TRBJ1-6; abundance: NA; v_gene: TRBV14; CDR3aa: CASRNRGADSPLHF; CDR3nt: TGTGCCAGCAGGAACAGGGGGGCGGATTCACCCCTCCACTTT
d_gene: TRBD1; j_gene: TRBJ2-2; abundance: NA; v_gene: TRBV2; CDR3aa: CASGVGQGGTGELFF; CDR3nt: TGTGCCAGCGGGGTTGGACAGGGTGGGACCGGGGAGCTGTTTTTT
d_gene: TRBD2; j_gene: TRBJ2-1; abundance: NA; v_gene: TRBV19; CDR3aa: CASSRRPGGNEQFF; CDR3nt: TGTGCCAGTAGCAGACGGCCGGGGGGCAATGAGCAGTTCTTC
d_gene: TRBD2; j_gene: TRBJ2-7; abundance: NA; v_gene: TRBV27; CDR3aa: CASSLRLGTSGGSYEQYF; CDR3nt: TGTGCCAGCAGTTTACGTCTCGGGACTAGCGGGGGCTCCTACGAGCAGTACTTC
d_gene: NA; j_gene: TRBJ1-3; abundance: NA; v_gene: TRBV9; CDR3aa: CASSVGGSQVLGNTIYF; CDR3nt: TGTGCCAGCAGCGTAGGAGGCTCACAGGTTCTCGGAAACACCATATATTTT
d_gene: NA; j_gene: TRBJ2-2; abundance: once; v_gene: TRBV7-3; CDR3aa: CASSLTSSQATGELFF; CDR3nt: TGTGCCAGCAGCTTAACCAGTTCGCAGGCCACCGGGGAGCTGTTTTTT
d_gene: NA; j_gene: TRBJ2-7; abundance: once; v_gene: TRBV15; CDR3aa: CATSRDHLASGHEQYF; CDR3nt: TGTGCCACCAGCAGAGACCACCTCGCCAGCGGCCACGAGCAGTACTTC
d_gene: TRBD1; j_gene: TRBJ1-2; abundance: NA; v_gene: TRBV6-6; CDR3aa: CASSYDRQGDIYGYTF; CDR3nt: TGTGCCAGCAGTTACGACCGACAGGGCGACATTTATGGCTACACCTTC
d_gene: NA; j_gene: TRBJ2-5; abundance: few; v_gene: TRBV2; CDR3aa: CASSTGETQYF; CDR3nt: TGTGCCAGCAGTACCGGAGAGACCCAGTACTTC
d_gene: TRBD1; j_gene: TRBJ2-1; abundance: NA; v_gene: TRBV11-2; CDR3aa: CASSSGGGDRVSYNEQFF; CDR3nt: TGTGCCAGCAGCTCGGGAGGAGGGGACAGGGTCTCCTACAATGAGCAGTTCTTC
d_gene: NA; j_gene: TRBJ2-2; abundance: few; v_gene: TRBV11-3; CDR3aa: CASSLSDTSGELFF; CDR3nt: TGTGCCAGCAGCTTAAGCGATACGTCCGGGGAGCTGTTTTTT
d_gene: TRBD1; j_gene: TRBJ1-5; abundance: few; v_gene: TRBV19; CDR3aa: CASSTYSGTAYQPQHF; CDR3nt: TGTGCCAGTAGTACGTACTCCGGGACAGCTTATCAGCCCCAGCATTTT
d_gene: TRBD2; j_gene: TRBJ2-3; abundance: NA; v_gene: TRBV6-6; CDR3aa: CASSLRGEADTQYF; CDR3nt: TGTGCCAGCAGTTTACGGGGGGAGGCAGATACGCAGTATTTT
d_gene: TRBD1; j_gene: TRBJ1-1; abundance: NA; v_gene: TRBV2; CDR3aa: CASSPPKRTGRTEAFF; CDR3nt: TGTGCCAGCAGTCCACCGAAAAGGACAGGACGTACTGAAGCTTTCTTT
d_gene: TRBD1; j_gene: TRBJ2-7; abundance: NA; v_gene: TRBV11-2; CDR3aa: CASSPLDRKGTYEQYF; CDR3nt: TGTGCCAGCAGCCCGCTGGACAGGAAGGGTACCTACGAGCAGTACTTC
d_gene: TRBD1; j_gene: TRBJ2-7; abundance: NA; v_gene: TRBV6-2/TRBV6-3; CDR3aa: CASSYFMGQRSYEQYF; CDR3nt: TGTGCCAGCAGTTACTTCATGGGACAGCGATCCTACGAGCAGTACTTC
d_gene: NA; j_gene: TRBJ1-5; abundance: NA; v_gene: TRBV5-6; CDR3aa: CASSLERGANQPQHF; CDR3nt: TGTGCCAGCAGCTTGGAACGGGGAGCAAATCAGCCCCAGCATTTT
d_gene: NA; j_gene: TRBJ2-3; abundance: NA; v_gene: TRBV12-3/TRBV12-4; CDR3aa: CASSLSGEDTQYF; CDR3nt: TGTGCCAGCAGTCTGTCAGGGGAAGATACGCAGTATTTT
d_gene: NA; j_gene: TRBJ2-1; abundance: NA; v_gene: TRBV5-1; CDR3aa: CASSLGPLGNGAGEQFF; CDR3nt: TGCGCCAGCAGCTTGGGGCCCCTAGGGAATGGGGCCGGCGAGCAGTTCTTC
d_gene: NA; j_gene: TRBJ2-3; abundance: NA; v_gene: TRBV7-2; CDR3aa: CASSGDFQGDTQYF; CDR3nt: TGTGCCAGCAGCGGGGACTTCCAGGGAGATACGCAGTATTTT
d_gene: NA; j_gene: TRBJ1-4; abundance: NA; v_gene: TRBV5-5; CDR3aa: CASSLAGTLATNEKLFF; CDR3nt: TGTGCCAGCAGCTTGGCCGGGACTCTTGCAACTAATGAAAAACTGTTTTTT
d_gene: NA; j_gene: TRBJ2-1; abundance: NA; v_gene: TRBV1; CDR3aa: CTSSQGGGERMGYNEQFF; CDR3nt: TGCACCAGCAGCCAGGGGGGAGGTGAGCGGATGGGGTACAATGAGCAGTTCTTC
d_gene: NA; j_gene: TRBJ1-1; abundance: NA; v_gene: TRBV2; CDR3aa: CASSDRGIQGLNTEAFF; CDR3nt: TGTGCCAGCAGTGATAGGGGGATCCAAGGTTTGAACACTGAAGCTTTCTTT
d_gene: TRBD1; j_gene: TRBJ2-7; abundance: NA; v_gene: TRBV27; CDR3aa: CASRPGTAYEQYF; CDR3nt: TGTGCCAGCAGACCCGGGACAGCTTACGAGCAGTACTTC
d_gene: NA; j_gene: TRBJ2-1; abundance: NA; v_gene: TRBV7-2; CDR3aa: CASSFQGFPNEQFF; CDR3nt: TGTGCCAGCAGCTTCCAGGGTTTCCCGAATGAGCAGTTCTTC
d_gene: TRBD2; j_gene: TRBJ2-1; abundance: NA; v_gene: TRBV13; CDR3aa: CASSSRRTSGGVRNEQFF; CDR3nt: TGTGCCAGCAGCTCACGTAGGACTAGCGGGGGGGTTAGGAATGAGCAGTTCTTC
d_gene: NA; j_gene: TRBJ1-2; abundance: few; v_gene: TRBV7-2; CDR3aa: CASSRQGPNYGYTF; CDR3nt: TGTGCCAGCAGCCGGCAGGGGCCCAACTATGGCTACACCTTC
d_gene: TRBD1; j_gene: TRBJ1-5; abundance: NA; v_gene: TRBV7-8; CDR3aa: CASSLDRGQANQPQHF; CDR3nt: TGTGCCAGCAGCTTAGACAGGGGGCAAGCCAATCAGCCCCAGCATTTT